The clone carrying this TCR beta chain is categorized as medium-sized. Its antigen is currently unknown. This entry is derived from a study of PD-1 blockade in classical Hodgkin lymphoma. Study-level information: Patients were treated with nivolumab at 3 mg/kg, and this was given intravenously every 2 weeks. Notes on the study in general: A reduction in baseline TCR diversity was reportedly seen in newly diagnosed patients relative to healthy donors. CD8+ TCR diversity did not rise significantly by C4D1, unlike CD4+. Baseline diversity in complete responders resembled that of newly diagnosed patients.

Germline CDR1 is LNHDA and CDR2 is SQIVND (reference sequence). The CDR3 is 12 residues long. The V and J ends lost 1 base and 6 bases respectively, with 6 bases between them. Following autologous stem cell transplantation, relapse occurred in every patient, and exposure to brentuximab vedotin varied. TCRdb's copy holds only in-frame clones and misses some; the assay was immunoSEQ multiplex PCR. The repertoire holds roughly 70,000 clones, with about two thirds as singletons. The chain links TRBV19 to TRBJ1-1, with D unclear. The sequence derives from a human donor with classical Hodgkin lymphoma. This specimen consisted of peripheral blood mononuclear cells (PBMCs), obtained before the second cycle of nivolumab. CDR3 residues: CASSIGIAEAFF. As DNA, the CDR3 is TGTGCCAGTAGTATAGGGATAGCTGAAGCTTTCTTT. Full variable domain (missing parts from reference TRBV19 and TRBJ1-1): DGGITQSPKYLFRKEGQNVTLSCEQNLNHDAMYWYRQDPGQGLRLIYYSQIVNDFQKGDIAEGYSVSREKKESFPLTVTSAQKNPTAFYLCASSIGIAEAFFGQGTRLTVV.